The 8 T cell receptor beta chains below all came from one sample that was sequenced in a study of regulatory T cells in long-lasting Graves disease (dated by TCRdb to about 2021). Reading the label with the study, this specimen's time point is: persistent/refractory GD, antithyroid drugs over 5 years with positive TRAb. For both TCR sequencing and RNA sequencing, RNA was extracted from PBMCs in TRIzol. The library came from multiplex PCR. These reads were obtained on an Illumina HiSeq 4000. TCR beta libraries were built with iRepertoire HTBI primers and Arm-PCR amplification of CDR3 regions. TCRdb reanalyzed the raw reads on its own, using fastp at Q25 for trimming and MiXCR for clone calling, and kept in-frame beta chains. Rows merge per CDR3 protein into single entries with the most common DNA and genes. Present in this sample are roughly 500,000 distinct CDR3 sequences, approximately 23% of which were seen just once. Jointly, the top ten make up around 13% of the sample.

The sequenced sample was peripheral blood mononuclear cells (PBMCs), obtained when the disease was refractory, from a patient treated with antithyroid drugs. Source of these receptors: a female donor with Graves disease.

This clonotype was seen only a few times. The V call is TRBV7-2, the J call TRBJ2-2, with unresolved D. Looked up from germline, CDR1 is SGHTA and CDR2 is FQGNSA. V lost 4 bases to trimming and J lost 5 bases, with 14 bases between them. The CDR3 totals 15 residues. CDR3 residues: CASSWAGRWTGELFF. For the CDR3, the DNA is TGTGCCAGCAGCTGGGCCGGCCGGTGGACCGGGGAGCTGTTTTTT.

The chain has TRBV6-1 and TRBJ2-1, with 11 bases identical to TRBD2. The CDR3 is 15 amino acids. Germline V gene sequence: CDR1 MNHNS, CDR2 SASEGT. The V gene end was trimmed by 6 bases and the J gene end by 3 bases; junction bases not matched to a gene: 4. CDR3 DNA sequence: TGTGCCAGCAGGACCGGGACTAGCGGCTACAATGAGCAGTTCTTC. Translating it yields CASRTGTSGYNEQFF.

This clonotype was seen at least ten times. The gene calls are TRBV28 and TRBJ1-5; unclear D gene. The CDR3 has 15 residues. Trimming shortened V by 5 bases and J by 4 bases, and 15 bases separated the two germline ends. Germline-derived CDR1 and CDR2 are MDHEN and SYDVKM. The CDR3 sequence: CASSLTRVQNQPQHF. CDR3 DNA: TGTGCCAGCAGTCTGACGCGGGTCCAAAATCAGCCCCAGCATTTT.

Turning to this clonotype: A read error is possible here, since a much larger clone lies one base away. This chain connects TRBV5-5 to TRBJ2-6, with unresolved D. The length of the CDR3 is 17 residues. Germline lookup yields CDR1 SGHKS and CDR2 YYEKEE (reference sequence). The germline V and J ends were trimmed by 0 bases and 0 bases, with 10 bases remaining between them. CDR3 sequence: CASSLAQLRSGANVLTF. As DNA, the CDR3 is TGTGCCAGCAGCTTGGCACAGTTACGCTCTGGGGCCAACGTCCTGACTTTC.

This clonotype was observed a few times. The genes are TRBV20-1 and TRBJ1-5; 9 bases line up with TRBD1. The V and J ends lost 0 bases and 6 bases, in that order; junction bases with no gene match: 6. CDR1 is DFQATT and CDR2 is SNEGSKA in the germline V gene (reference sequence). This CDR3 spans 15 amino acids. CDR3 loop: CSARDRTGVSQPQHF. As DNA, the CDR3 is TGCAGTGCTAGAGATCGGACAGGGGTCAGTCAGCCCCAGCATTTT.

This clonotype has only one observation. This sequence joins TRBV30 and TRBJ1-1; 7 bases match TRBD1. There are 13 residues in the CDR3. V dropped 7 bases and J dropped 3; count of bases not matched to a gene: 8. Per germline, CDR1 GTSNPN and CDR2 SVGIG (reference sequence). CDR3 sequence reads: CASKRDSHTEAFF. CDR3 sequence (DNA): TGTGCCTCTAAACGGGACAGTCACACTGAAGCTTTCTTT.

The chain couples TRBV3-1 to TRBJ2-7, with D perhaps matching TRBD2 (5 bases). CDR3 length: 14 residues. V was trimmed by 3 bases and J by 5 bases, leaving 14 bases between them. Germline loops: CDR1 LGHDT, CDR2 YNNKEL (reference sequence). This chain's CDR3 is CASSHSTMRDEQYF. CDR3 DNA: TGTGCCAGCAGCCACTCGACAATGAGGGACGAGCAGTACTTC.

This clonotype was recorded many times. V and J are TRBV12-3 or TRBV12-4 and TRBJ1-6; no firm D call. V was pared by 5 bases and J by 7 bases, with 12 bases between. The CDR3 runs 14 residues. CDR3 protein: CASSTDQENSPLHF. CDR3 DNA: TGTGCCAGCAGTACAGACCAGGAAAATTCACCCCTCCACTTT.